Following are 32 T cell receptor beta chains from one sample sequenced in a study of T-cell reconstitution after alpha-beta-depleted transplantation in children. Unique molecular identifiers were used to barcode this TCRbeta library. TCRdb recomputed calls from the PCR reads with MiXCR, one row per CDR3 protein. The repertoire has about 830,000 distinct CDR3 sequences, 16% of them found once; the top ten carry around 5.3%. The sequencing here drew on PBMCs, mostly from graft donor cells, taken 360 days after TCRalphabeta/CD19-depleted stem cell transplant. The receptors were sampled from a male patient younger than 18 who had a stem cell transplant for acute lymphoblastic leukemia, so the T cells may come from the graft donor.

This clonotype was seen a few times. The CDR3 loop reads CASSLGFYEQFF. CDR3 bases: TGTGCCAGCAGCCTGGGATTCTATGAGCAGTTCTTC. The chain uses TRBV9 and TRBJ2-1; the D is unclear. V was trimmed by 4 bases and J by 8 bases, leaving 10 bases between them. Germline CDR1 is SGDLS and CDR2 is YYNGEE. The CDR3 has 12 amino acids.

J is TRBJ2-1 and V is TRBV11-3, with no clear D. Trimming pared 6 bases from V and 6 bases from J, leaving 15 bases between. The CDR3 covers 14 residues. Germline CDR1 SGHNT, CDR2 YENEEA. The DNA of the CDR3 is TGTGCCAGCAGGCTTGGACCGGGTTCCAATGAGCAGTTCTTC. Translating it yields CASRLGPGSNEQFF. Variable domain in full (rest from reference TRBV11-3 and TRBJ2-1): EAGVVQSPRYKIIEKKQPVAFWCNPISGHNTLYWYLQNLGQGPELLIRYENEEAVDDSQLPKDRFSAERLKGVDSTLKIQPAELGDSAVYLCASRLGPGSNEQFFGPGTRLTVL.

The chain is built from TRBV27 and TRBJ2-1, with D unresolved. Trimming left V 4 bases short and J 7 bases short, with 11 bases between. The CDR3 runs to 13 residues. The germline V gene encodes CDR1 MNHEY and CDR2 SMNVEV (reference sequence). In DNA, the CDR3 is TGTGCCAGCAGTTCCCTAGTTAAGAATGAGCAGTTCTTC. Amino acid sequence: CASSSLVKNEQFF.

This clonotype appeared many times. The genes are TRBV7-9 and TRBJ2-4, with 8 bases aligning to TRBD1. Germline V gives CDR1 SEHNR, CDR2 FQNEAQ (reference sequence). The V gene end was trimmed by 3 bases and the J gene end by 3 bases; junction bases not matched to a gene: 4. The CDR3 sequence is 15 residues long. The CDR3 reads CASSFGQGIKNIQYF. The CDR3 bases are TGTGCCAGCAGCTTCGGACAGGGCATCAAAAACATTCAGTACTTC. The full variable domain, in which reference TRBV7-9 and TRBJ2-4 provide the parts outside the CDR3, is DTGVSQNPRHKITKRGQNVTFRCDPISEHNRLYWYRQTLGQGPEFLTYFQNEAQLEKSRLLSDRFSAERPKGSFSTLEIQRTEQGDSAMYLCASSFGQGIKNIQYFGAGTRLSVL.

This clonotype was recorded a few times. The CDR3 loop is CASSGTSLSGGELFF. The CDR3 nucleotides are TGTGCCAGCAGTGGGACTAGCCTGTCTGGCGGGGAGCTGTTTTTT. The chain carries TRBV27 and TRBJ2-2, with 9 positions matching TRBD2. Trimming at V came to 5 bases and at J to 7 bases, leaving 8 bases not matched to a gene. This CDR3 has 15 amino acids. The germline V gene has CDR1 MNHEY and CDR2 SMNVEV (reference sequence).

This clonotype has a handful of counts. The CDR3 spells CASSLLGSITGELFF. In DNA, the CDR3 is TGTGCCAGCAGCTTACTCGGGTCTATCACCGGGGAGCTGTTTTTT. The rearrangement joins TRBV7-9 to TRBJ2-2; D call uncertain. The V gene lost 2 bases and the J gene lost 4 bases, with 11 bases spanning the gap. Germline CDR1 is SEHNR and CDR2 is FQNEAQ (reference sequence). The CDR3 is 15 amino acids. The variable domain in full, completed from reference TRBV7-9 and TRBJ2-2, reads DTGVSQNPRHKITKRGQNVTFRCDPISEHNRLYWYRQTLGQGPEFLTYFQNEAQLEKSRLLSDRFSAERPKGSFSTLEIQRTEQGDSAMYLCASSLLGSITGELFFGEGSRLTVL.

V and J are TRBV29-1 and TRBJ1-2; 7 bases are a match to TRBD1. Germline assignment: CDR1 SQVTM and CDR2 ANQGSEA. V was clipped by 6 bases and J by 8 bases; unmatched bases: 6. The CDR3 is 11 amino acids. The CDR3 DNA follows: TGCAGCGTCGAGACAGGGCCGGGCTACACCTTC. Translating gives CSVETGPGYTF.

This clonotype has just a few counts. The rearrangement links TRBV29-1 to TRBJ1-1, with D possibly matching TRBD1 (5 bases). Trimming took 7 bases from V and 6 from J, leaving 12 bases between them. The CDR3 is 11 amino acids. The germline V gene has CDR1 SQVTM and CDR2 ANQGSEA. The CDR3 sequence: CSARLGAEAFF. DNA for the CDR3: TGCAGCGCCCGGTTGGGGGCTGAAGCTTTCTTT.

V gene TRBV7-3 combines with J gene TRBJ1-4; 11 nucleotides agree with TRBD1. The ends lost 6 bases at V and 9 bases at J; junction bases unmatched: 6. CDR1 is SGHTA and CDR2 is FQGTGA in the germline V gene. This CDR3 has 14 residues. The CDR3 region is CASSSGTGGQKLFF. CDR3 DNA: TGTGCCAGCAGTTCCGGGACAGGGGGACAAAAACTGTTTTTT.

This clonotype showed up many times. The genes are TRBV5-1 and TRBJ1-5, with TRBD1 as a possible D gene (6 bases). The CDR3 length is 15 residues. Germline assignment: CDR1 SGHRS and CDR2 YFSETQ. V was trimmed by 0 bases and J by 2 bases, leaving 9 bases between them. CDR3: CASSLDGGRNQPQHF. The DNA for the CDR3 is TGCGCCAGCAGCTTGGACGGGGGCCGCAATCAGCCCCAGCATTTT. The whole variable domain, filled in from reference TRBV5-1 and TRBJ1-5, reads KAGVTQTPRYLIKTRGQQVTLSCSPISGHRSVSWYQQTPGQGLQFLFEYFSETQRNKGNFPGRFSGRQFSNSRSEMNVSTLELGDSALYLCASSLDGGRNQPQHFGDGTRLSIL.

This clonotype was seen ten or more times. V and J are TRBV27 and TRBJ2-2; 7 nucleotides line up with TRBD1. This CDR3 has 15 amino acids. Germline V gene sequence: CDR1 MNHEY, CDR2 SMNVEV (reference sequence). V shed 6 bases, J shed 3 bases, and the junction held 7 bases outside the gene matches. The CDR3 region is CASRTGTEYTGELFF. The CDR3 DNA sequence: TGTGCCAGCAGAACCGGGACAGAATACACCGGGGAGCTGTTTTTT.

The CDR3 loop reads CASSPSPGGSDEQYF. The CDR3 DNA is TGTGCCAGCAGTCCCTCGCCAGGGGGTAGCGACGAGCAGTACTTC. The chain recombines TRBV27 with TRBJ2-7, with TRBD1 identical over 7 bases. CDR3 length equals 15 residues. V trimming: 5 bases; J trimming: 5 bases; junction bases outside the gene matches: 12. In germline, CDR1 is MNHEY, CDR2 SMNVEV (reference sequence).

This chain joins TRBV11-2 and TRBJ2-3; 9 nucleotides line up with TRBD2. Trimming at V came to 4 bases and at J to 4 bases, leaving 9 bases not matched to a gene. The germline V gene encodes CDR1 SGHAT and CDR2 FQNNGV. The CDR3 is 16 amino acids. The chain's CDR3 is CASSSVRGRGADTQYF. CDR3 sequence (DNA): TGTGCCAGCAGCTCAGTTCGCGGGAGGGGGGCAGATACGCAGTATTTT.

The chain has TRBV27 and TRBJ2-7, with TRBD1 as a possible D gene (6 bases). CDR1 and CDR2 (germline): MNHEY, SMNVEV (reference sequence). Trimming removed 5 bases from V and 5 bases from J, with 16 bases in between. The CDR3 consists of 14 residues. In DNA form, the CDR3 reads TGTGCCAGCAGTACGATACAGGGAATTCACGAGCAGTACTTC. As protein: CASSTIQGIHEQYF.

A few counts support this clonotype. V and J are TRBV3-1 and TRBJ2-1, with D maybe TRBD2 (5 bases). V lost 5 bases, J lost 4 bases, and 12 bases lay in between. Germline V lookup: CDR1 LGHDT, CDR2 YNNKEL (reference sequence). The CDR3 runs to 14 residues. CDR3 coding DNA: TGTGCCAGCAGCACGGACTCGTCTTACAATGAGCAGTTCTTC. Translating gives CASSTDSSYNEQFF.

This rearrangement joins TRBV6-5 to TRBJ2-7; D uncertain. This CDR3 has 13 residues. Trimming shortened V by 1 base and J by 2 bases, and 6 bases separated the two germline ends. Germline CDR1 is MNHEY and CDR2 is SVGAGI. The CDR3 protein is CASSYYSTYEQYF. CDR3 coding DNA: TGTGCCAGCAGTTACTACAGCACCTACGAGCAGTACTTC.

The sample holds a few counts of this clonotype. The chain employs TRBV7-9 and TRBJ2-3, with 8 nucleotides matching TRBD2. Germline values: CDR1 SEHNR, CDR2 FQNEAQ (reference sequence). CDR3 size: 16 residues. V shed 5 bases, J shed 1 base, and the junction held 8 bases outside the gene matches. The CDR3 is CASSTRGRPRTDTQYF. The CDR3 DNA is TGTGCCAGCAGCACACGCGGGAGGCCACGCACAGATACGCAGTATTTT.

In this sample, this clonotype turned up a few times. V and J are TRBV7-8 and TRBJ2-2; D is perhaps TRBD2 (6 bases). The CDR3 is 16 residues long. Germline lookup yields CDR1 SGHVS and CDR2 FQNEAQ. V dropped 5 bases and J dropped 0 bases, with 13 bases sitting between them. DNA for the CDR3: TGTGCCAGCAGCCCCTGGAGGGGTGCGAACACCGGGGAGCTGTTTTTT. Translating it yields CASSPWRGANTGELFF. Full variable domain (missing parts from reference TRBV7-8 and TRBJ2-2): GAGVSQSPRYKVAKRGQDVALRCDPISGHVSLFWYQQALGQGPEFLTYFQNEAQLDKSGLPSDRFFAERPEGSVSTLKIQRTQQEDSAVYLCASSPWRGANTGELFFGEGSRLTVL.

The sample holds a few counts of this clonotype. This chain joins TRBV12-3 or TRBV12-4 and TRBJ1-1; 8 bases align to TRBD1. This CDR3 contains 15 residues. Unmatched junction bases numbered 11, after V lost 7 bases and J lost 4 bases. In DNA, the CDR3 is TGTGCCAGCACCCTAGGACAGGGTGGAGCCACTGAAGCTTTCTTT. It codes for CASTLGQGGATEAFF.

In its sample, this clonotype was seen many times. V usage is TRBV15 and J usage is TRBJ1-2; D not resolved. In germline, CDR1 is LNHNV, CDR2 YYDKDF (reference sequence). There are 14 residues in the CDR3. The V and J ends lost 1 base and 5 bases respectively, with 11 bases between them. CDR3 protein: CATSRGTNPYGYTF. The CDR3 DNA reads TGTGCCACCAGCAGAGGAACGAATCCTTATGGCTACACCTTC.

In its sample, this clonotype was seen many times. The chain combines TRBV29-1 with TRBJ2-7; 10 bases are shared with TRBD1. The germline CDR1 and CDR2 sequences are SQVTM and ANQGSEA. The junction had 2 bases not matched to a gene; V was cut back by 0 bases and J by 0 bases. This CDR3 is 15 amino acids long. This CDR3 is CSVEDGTGVSYEQYF. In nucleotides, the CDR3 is TGCAGCGTTGAAGATGGGACAGGGGTCTCCTACGAGCAGTACTTC.

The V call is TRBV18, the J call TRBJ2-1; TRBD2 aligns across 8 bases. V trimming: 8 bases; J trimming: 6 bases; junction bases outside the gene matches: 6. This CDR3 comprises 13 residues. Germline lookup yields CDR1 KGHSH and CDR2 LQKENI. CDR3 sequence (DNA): TGTGCCAGCGTTAGCGGGATCTTCAATGAGCAGTTCTTC. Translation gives CASVSGIFNEQFF.

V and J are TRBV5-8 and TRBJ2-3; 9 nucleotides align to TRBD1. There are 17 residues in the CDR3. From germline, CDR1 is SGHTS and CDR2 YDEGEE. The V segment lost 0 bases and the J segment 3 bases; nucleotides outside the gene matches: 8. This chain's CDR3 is CASSLEGQGVRTDTQYF. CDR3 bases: TGTGCCAGCAGCTTGGAGGGACAGGGAGTAAGGACAGATACGCAGTATTTT.

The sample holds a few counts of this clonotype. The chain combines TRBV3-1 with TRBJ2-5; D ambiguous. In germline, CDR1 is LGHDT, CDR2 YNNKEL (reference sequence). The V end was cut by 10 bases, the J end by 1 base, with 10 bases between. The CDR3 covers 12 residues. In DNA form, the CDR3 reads TGTGCCACCGGTAGAGTCCAAGAGACCCAGTACTTC. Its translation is CATGRVQETQYF.

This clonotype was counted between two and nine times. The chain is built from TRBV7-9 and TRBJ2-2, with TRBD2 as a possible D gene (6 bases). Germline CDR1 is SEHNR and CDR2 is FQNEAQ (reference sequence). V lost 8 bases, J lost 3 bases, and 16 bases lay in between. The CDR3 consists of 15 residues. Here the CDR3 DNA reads TGTGCCAGCGGAGGAGGGGTCCGGGACACCGGGGAGCTGTTTTTT. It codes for CASGGGVRDTGELFF.

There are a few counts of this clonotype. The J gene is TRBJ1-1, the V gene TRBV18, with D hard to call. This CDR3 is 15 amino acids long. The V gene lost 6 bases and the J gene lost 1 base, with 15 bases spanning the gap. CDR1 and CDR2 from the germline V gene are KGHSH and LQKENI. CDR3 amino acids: CASSPSRRENTEAFF. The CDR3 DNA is TGTGCCAGCTCGCCCTCAAGACGGGAGAACACTGAAGCTTTCTTT.

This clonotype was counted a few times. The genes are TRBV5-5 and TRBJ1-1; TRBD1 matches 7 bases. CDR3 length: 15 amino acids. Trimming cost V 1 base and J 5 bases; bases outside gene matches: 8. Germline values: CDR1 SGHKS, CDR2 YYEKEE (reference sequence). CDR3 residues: CASSLRRGRETEAFF. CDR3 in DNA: TGTGCCAGCAGCTTGCGTAGGGGGCGTGAAACTGAAGCTTTCTTT.

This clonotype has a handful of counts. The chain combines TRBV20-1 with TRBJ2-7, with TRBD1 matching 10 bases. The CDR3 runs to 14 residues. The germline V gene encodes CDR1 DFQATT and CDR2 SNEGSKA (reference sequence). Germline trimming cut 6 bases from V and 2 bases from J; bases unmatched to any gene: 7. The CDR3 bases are TGCAGTGCCCCGAGGGGGACAGGGGCCTACGAGCAGTACTTC. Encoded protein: CSAPRGTGAYEQYF.

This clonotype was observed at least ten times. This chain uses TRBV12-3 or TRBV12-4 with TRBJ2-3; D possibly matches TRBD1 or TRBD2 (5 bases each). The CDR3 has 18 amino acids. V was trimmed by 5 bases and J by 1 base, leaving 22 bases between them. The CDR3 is CASSGRRAIRGGTDTQYF. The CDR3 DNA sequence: TGTGCCAGCAGTGGCCGCAGGGCAATTCGAGGGGGCACAGATACGCAGTATTTT.

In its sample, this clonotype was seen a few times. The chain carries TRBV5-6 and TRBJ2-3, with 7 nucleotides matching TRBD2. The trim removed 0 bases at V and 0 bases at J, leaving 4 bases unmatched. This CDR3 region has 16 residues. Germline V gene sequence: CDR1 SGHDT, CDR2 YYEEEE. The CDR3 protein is CASSLGTGGSTDTQYF. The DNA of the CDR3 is TGTGCCAGCAGCTTGGGGACGGGAGGAAGCACAGATACGCAGTATTTT.

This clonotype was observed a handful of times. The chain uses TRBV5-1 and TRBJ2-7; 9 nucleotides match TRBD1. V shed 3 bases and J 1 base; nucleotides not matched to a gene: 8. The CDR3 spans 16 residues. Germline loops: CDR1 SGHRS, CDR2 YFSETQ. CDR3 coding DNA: TGCGCCAGCAGCTCTAAACCGGGACAGGGATCCTACGAGCAGTACTTC. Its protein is CASSSKPGQGSYEQYF.

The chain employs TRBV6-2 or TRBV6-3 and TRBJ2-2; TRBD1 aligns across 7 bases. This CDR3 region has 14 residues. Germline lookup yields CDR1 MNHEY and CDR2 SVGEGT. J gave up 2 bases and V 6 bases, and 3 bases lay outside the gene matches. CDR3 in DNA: TGTGCCAGCAGATGGACAGGAAACACCGGGGAGCTGTTTTTT. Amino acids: CASRWTGNTGELFF.